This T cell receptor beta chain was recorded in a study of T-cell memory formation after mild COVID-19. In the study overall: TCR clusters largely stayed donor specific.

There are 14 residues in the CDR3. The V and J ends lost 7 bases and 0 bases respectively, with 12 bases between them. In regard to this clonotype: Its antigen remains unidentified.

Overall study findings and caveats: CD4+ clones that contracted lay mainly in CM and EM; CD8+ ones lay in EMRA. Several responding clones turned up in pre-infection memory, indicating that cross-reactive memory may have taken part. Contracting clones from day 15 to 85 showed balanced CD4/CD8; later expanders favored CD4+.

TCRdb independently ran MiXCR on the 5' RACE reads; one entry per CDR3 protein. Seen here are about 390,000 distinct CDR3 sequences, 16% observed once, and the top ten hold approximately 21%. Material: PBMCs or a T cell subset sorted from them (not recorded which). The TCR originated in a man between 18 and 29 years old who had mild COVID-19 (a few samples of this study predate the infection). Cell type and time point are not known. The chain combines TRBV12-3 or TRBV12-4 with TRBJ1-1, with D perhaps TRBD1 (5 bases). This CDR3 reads CASTAGLVNTEAFF. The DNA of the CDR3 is TGTGCCAGCACCGCGGGACTCGTGAACACTGAAGCTTTCTTT.